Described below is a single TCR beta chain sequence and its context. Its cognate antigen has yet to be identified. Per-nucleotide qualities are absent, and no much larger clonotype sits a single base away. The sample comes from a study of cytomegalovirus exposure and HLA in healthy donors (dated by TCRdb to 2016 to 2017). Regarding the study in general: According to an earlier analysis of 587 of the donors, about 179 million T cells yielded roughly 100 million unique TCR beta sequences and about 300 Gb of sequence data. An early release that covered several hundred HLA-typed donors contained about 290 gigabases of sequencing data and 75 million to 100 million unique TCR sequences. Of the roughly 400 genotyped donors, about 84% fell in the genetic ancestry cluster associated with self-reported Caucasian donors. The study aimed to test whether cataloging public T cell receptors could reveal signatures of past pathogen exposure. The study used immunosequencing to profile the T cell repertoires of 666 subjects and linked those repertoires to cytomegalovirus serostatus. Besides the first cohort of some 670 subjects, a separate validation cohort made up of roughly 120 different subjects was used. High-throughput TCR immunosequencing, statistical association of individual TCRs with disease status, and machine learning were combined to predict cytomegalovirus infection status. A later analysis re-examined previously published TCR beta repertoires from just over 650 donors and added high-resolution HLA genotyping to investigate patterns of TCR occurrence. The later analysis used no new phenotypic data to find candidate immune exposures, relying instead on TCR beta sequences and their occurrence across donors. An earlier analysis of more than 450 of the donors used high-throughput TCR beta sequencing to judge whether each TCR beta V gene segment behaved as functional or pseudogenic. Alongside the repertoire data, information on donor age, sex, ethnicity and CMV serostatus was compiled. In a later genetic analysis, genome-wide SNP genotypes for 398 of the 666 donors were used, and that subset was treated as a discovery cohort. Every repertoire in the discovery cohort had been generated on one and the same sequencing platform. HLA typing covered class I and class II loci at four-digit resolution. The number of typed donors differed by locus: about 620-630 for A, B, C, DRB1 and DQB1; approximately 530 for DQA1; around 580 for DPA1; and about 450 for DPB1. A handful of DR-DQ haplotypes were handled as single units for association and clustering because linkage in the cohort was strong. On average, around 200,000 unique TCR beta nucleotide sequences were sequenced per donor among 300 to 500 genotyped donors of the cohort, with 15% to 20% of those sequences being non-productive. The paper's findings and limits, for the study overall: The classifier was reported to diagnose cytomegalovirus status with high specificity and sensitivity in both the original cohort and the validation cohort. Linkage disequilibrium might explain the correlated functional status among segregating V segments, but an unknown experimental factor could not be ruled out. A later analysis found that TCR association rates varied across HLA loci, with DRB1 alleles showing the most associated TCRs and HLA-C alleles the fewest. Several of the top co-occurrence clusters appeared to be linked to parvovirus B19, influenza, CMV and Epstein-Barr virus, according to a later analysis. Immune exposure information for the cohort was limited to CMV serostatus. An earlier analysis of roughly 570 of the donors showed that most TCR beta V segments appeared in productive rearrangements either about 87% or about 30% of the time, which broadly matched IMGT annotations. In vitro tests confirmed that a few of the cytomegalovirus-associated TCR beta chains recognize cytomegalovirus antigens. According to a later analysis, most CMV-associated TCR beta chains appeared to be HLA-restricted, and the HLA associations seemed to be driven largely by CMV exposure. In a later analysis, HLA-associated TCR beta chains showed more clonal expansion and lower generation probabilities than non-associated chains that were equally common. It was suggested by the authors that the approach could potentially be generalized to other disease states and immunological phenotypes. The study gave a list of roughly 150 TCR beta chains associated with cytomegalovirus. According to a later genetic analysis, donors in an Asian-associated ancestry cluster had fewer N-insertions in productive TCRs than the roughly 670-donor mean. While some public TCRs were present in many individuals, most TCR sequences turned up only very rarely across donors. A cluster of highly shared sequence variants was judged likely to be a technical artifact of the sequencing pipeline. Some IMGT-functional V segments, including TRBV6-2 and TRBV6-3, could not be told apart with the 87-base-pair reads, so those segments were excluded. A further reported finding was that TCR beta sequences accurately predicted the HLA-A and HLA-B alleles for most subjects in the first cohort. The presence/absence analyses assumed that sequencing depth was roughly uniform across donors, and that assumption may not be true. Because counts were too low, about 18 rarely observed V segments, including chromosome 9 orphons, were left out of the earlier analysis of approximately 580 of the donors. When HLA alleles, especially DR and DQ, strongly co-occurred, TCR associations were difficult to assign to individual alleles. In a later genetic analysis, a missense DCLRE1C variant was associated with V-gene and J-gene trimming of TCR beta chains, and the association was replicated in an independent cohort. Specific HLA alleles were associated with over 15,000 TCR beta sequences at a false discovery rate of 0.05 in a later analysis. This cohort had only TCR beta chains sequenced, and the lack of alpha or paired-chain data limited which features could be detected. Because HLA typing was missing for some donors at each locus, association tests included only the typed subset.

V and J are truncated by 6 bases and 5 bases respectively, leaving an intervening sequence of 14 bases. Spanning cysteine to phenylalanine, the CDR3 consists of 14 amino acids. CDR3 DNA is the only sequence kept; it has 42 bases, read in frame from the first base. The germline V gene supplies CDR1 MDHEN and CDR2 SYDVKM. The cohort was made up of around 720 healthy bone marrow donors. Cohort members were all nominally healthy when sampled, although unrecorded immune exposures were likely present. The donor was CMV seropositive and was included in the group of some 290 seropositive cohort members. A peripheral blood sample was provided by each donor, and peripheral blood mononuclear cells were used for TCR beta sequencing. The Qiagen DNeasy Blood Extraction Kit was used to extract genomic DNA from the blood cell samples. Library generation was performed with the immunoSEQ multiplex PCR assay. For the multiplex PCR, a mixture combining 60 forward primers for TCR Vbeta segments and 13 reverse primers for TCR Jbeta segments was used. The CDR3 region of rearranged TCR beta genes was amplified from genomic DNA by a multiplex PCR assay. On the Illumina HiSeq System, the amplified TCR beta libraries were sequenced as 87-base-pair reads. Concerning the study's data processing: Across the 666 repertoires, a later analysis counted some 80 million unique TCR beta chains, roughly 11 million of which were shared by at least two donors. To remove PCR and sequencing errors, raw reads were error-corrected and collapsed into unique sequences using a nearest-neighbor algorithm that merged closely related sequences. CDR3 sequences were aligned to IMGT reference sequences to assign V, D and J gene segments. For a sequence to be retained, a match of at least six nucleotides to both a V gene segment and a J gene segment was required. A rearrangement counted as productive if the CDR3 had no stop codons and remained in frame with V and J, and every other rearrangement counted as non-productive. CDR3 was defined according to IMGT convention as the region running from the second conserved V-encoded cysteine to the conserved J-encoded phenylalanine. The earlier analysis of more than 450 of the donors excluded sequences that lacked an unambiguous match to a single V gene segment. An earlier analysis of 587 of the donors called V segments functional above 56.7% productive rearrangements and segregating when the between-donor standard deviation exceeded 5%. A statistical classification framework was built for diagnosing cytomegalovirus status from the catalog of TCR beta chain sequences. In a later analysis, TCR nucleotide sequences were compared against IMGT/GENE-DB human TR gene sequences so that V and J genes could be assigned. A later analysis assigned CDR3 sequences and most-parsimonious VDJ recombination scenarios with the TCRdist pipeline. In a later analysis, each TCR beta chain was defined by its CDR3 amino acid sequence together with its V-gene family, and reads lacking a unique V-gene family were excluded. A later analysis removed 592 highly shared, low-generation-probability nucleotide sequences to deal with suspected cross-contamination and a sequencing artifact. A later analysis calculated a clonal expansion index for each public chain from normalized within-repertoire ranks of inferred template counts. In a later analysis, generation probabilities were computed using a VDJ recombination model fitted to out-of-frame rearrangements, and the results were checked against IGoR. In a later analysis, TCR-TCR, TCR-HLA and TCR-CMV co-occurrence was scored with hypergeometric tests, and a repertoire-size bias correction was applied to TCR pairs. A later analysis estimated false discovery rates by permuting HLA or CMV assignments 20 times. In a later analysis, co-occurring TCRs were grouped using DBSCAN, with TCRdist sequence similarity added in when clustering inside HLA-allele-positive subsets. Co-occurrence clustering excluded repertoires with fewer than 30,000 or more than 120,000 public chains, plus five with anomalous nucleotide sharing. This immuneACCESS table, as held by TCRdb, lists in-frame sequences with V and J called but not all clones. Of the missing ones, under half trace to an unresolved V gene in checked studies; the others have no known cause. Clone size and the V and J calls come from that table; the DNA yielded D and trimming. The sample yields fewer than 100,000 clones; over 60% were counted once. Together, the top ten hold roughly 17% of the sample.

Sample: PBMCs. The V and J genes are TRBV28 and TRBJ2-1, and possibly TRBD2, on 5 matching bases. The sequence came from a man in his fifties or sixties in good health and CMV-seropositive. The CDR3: CASRDSAADNEQFF. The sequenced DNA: TGTGCCAGCAGAGATAGCGCGGCAGACAATGAGCAGTTCTTC. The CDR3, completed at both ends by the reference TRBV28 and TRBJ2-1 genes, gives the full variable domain DVKVTQSSRYLVKRTGEKVFLECVQDMDHENMFWYRQDPGLGLRLIYFSYDVKMKEKGDIPEGYSVSREKKERFSLILESASTNQTSMYLCASRDSAADNEQFFGPGTRLTVL.